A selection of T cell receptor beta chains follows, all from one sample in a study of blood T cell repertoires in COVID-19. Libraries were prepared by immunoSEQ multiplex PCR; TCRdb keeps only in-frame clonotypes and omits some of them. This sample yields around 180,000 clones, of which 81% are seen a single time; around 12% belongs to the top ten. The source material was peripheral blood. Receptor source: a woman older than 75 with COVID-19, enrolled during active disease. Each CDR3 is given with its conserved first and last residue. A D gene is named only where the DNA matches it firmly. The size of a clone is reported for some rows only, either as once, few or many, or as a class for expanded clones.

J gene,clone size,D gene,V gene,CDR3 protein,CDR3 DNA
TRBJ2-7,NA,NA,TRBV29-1,CSVAVGIDYEQYF,TGCAGCGTTGCAGTCGGGATAGACTACGAGCAGTACTTC
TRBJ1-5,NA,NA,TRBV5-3,CARSLVGTVDSNQPQHF,TGTGCCAGAAGCTTGGTTGGGACTGTGGATAGCAATCAGCCCCAGCATTTT
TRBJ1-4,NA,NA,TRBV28,CASSPTGSADEKLFF,TGTGCCAGCAGTCCTACAGGGTCCGCGGATGAAAAACTGTTTTTT
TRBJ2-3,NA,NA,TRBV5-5,CASSLVPLTASTDTQYF,TGTGCCAGCAGCTTGGTCCCCCTGACTGCTAGCACAGATACGCAGTATTTT
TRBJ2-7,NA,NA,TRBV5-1,CASSEPGGSYEQYF,TGCGCCAGCAGCGAGCCTGGCGGGTCCTACGAGCAGTACTTC
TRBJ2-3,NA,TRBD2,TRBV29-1,CSALGLAGGTDTQYF,TGCAGCGCCTTGGGACTAGCGGGGGGAACAGATACGCAGTATTTT
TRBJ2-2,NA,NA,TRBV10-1,CASSESPSHTAGTGELFF,TGCGCCAGCAGTGAGTCGCCTAGCCACACGGCGGGCACCGGGGAGCTGTTTTTT
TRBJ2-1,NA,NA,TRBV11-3,CASSLDRGVYNEQFF,TGTGCCAGCAGCTTAGACAGGGGGGTTTACAATGAGCAGTTCTTC
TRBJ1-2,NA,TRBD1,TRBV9,CASSSRQGIGDGYTF,TGTGCCAGCAGCAGCCGACAGGGGATCGGAGATGGCTACACCTTC
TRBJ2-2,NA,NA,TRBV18,CASSPQSNTGELFF,TGTGCCAGCTCCCCCCAGTCGAACACCGGGGAGCTGTTTTTT
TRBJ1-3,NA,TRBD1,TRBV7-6,CASSQGQGAGNTIYF,TGTGCCAGCAGCCAGGGACAGGGGGCTGGAAACACCATATATTTT
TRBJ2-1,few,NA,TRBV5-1,CASSLAGNEQFF,TGCGCCAGCAGCTTGGCGGGGAATGAGCAGTTCTTC
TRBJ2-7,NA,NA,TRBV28,CASSYKSYEQYF,TGTGCCAGCAGTTATAAGAGCTACGAGCAGTACTTC
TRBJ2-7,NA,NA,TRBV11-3,CASSLGSGYEQYF,TGTGCCAGCAGCTTAGGGTCAGGGTACGAGCAGTACTTC
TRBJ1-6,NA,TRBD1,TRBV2,CASRRDRNNSPLHF,TGTGCCAGCAGGAGGGACAGAAATAATTCACCCCTCCACTTT
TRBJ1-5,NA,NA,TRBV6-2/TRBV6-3,CASSRSAAKNGQPQHF,TGTGCCAGCAGTCGAAGCGCAGCGAAAAATGGGCAGCCCCAGCATTTT
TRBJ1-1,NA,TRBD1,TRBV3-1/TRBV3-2,CASSRRDRGTEAFF,TGTGCCAGCAGCCGGCGGGACAGGGGCACTGAAGCTTTCTTT
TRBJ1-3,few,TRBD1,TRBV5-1,CASSKDRGVGNTIYF,TGCGCCAGCAGCAAAGACAGGGGGGTTGGAAACACCATATATTTT
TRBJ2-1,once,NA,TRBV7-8,CASSRFLLQNEFF,TGTGCCAGCAGCAGATTCCTACTACAAAACGAGTTCTTC
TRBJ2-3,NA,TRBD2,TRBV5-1,CASTSGGDTDTQYF,TGCGCCAGCACCTCGGGAGGGGACACAGATACGCAGTATTTT
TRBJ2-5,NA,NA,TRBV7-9,CASSLVVGGAGTQYF,TGTGCCAGCAGCTTAGTAGTCGGGGGAGCAGGGACCCAGTACTTC
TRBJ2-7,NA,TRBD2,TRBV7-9,CASSLSRTSGYEQYF,TGTGCCAGCAGCTTAAGCCGGACTAGCGGCTACGAGCAGTACTTC
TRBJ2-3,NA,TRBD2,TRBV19,CASSIPGAGGSDTQYF,TGTGCCAGTAGTATCCCAGGCGCGGGGGGGTCAGATACGCAGTATTTT
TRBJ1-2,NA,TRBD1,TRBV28,CASSLTDRGFTF,TGTGCCAGCAGTCTAACGGACAGGGGGTTCACCTTC
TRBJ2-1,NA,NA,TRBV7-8,CASSLDRTRAQFF,TGTGCCAGCAGCTTAGATAGAACTAGGGCGCAGTTCTTC
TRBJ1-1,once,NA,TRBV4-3,CASSPFGGGGVDTEAFF,TGCGCCAGCAGCCCTTTCGGGGGCGGGGGTGTGGACACTGAAGCTTTCTTT
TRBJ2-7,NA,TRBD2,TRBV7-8,CASSQSGGAYEQYF,TGTGCCAGCAGCCAAAGCGGGGGGGCCTACGAGCAGTACTTC
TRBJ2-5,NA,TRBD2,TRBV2,CASRGTSGRETQYF,TGTGCCAGCAGGGGGACTAGCGGGAGAGAGACCCAGTACTTC
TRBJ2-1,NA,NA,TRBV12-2,CASRLATGHSYNEQFF,TGTGCAAGTCGCTTAGCCACAGGTCACTCCTACAATGAGCAGTTCTTC
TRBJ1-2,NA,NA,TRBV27,CASSLRQYGYTF,TGTGCCAGCAGTTTACGTCAGTATGGCTACACCTTC
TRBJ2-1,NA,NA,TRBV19,CASSPGYEQFF,TGTGCCAGTAGTCCAGGCTATGAGCAGTTCTTC
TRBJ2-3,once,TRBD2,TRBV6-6,CASSGNSGGALYF,TGTGCCAGCAGCGGGAATAGCGGGGGGGCCTTGTATTTT
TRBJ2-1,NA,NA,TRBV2,CASRKILTYNEQFF,TGTGCCAGCAGGAAAATTTTAACATACAATGAGCAGTTCTTC
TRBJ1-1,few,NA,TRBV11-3,CASTYGAMNTEAFF,TGTGCCAGCACCTATGGGGCCATGAACACTGAAGCTTTCTTT
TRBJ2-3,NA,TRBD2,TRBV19,CASSTRPTSGGWWTQYF,TGTGCCAGTAGTACCCGACCGACTAGCGGGGGGTGGTGGACGCAGTATTTT
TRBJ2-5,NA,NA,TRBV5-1,CASSLGGEEETQYF,TGCGCCAGCAGCTTGGGAGGGGAGGAAGAGACCCAGTACTTC
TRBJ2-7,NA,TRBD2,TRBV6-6,CASSYLLAVTYEQYF,TGTGCCAGCAGTTACCTCCTAGCGGTAACTTACGAGCAGTACTTC
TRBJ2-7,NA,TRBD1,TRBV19,CASSGRQGPGSYEQYF,TGTGCCAGTAGTGGGAGACAGGGCCCGGGCTCCTACGAGCAGTACTTC
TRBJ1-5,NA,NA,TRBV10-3,CAISESLGGVGQPQHF,TGTGCCATCAGTGAGTCGTTGGGGGGGGTAGGACAGCCCCAGCATTTT
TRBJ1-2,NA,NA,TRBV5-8,CASTLVRLYGYTF,TGTGCCAGCACTTTGGTGCGGCTTTATGGCTACACCTTC
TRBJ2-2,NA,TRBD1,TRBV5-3,CARRNDRDTGELFF,TGTGCCAGAAGAAATGACAGGGACACCGGGGAGCTGTTTTTT
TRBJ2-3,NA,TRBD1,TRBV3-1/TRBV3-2,CASSHPQGAGDTQYF,TGTGCCAGCAGCCACCCACAGGGGGCCGGAGATACGCAGTATTTT
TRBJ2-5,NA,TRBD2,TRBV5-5,CASSLARMGLAGETQYF,TGTGCCAGCAGCTTGGCTAGAATGGGACTAGCTGGGGAGACCCAGTACTTC
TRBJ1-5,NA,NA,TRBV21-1,CASRRTGGKNQPQHF,TGTGCCAGCAGAAGAACAGGGGGGAAAAATCAGCCCCAGCATTTT
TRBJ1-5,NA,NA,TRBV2,CASSDNFSGSSNQPQHF,TGTGCCAGCAGTGATAATTTCTCGGGGAGCAGCAATCAGCCCCAGCATTTT
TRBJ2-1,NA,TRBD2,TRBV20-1,CSASRAGDFYNEQFF,TGCAGTGCTAGTCGGGCGGGAGATTTCTACAATGAGCAGTTCTTC